One sample yielded the 18 T cell receptor beta chains listed below, sequenced in a study of shared clonotypes between healthy human individuals. Assay: immunoSEQ multiplex PCR; the TCRdb copy retains only in-frame clones and omits some. Of 600,000 to 750,000 clones in the sample, roughly 87% were seen once. Sequenced sample: memory CD8+ T cells from PBMCs. Subset here: CD45RO+ cells pooled with CCR7-negative TemRA cells. These receptors came from a man aged 18 to 30 in good health. Some clones in this sample may be carry-over from other donors' samples.

CDR3 protein: CASSQDRGLYIEAFF. CDR3 DNA sequence: TGCGCCAGCAGCCAAGACAGGGGTTTATACATTGAAGCTTTCTTT. The gene calls are TRBV4-3 and TRBJ1-1; D is perhaps TRBD1 (6 bases). The germline CDR1 and CDR2 sequences are LGHNA and YSLEER. V lost 0 bases, J lost 7 bases, and 15 bases lay in between. This CDR3 contains 15 residues.

J is TRBJ2-1 and V is TRBV25-1; 10 bases are shared with TRBD2. CDR3 length equals 16 residues. Germline V lookup: CDR1 MGHDK, CDR2 SYGVNS. V lost 9 bases to trimming and J lost 5 bases; unmatched junction nucleotides: 13. The CDR3 nucleotides read TGTGCCAGAATCCCTCTAGCGGGAGTACCTCACAATGAGCAGTTCTTC. Protein: CARIPLAGVPHNEQFF. The whole variable domain, filled in from reference TRBV25-1 and TRBJ2-1, reads EADIYQTPRYLVIGTGKKITLECSQTMGHDKMYWYQQDPGMELHLIHYSYGVNSTEKGDLSSESTVSRIRTEHFPLTLESARPSHTSQYLCARIPLAGVPHNEQFFGPGTRLTVL.

This clone was recorded only once. This sequence joins TRBV6-5 and TRBJ1-1; no reliable D call. CDR3 size: 14 residues. Germline CDR1 and CDR2: MNHEY and SVGAGI. The V end lost 3 bases, the J end lost 5 bases, and 13 bases lay between the germline ends. The CDR3 DNA reads as TGTGCCAGCAGTTATATGGGGAGTGGGACTGAAGCTTTCTTT. This translates into CASSYMGSGTEAFF.

The gene calls are TRBV5-4 and TRBJ2-1, with TRBD1 matching over 7 bases. The CDR3 has 14 residues. Unmatched junction bases numbered 8, after V lost 4 bases and J lost 7 bases. The V gene's germline CDR1 is SGHNT and CDR2 YYREEE (reference sequence). CDR3 sequence (DNA): TGTGCCAGCAGCCTCAGGGGGTATACAAATGAGCAGTTCTTC. Translation: CASSLRGYTNEQFF.

This chain links TRBV25-1 with TRBJ2-7, with D unclear. The germline V gene has CDR1 MGHDK and CDR2 SYGVNS. Trimming stripped 4 bases from V and 6 bases from J, with 13 bases between. The CDR3 is 13 amino acids. CDR3 residues: CASSVVLGGEQYF. CDR3 DNA sequence: TGTGCCAGCAGTGTCGTCCTGGGCGGCGAGCAGTACTTC.

Of note for this clone: This may be a read error: a much more frequent sequence differs by one nucleotide. V and J are TRBV28 and TRBJ1-1; D remains unclear. Looked up from germline, CDR1 is MDHEN and CDR2 is SYDVKM. V was clipped by 0 bases and J by 2 bases, with 4 bases between them. The CDR3 covers 13 residues. CDR3 nucleotides: TGTGCCAGCAGTTTATGGAGAAACACTGAAGCTTTCTTT. Protein product: CASSLWRNTEAFF. Full variable domain (remainder filled in from reference TRBV28 and TRBJ1-1): DVKVTQSSRYLVKRTGEKVFLECVQDMDHENMFWYRQDPGLGLRLIYFSYDVKMKEKGDIPEGYSVSREKKERFSLILESASTNQTSMYLCASSLWRNTEAFFGQGTRLTVV.

This chain connects TRBV4-1 to TRBJ2-7, with D perhaps TRBD2 (5 bases). The CDR3 runs to 17 residues. Per the germline V gene, CDR1 is MGHRA and CDR2 is YSYEKL. V was trimmed by 3 bases and J by 0 bases, leaving 18 bases between them. The CDR3 region is CASSHPPRGRSSYEQYF. The CDR3 DNA reads as TGCGCCAGCAGCCACCCCCCCAGAGGGCGGAGCTCCTACGAGCAGTACTTC.

This clone showed up just once. This sequence joins TRBV5-1 and TRBJ1-2; no clear D. The CDR3 length is 15 residues. From germline, CDR1 is SGHRS and CDR2 YFSETQ. V lost 0 bases, J lost 6 bases, and 15 bases lay in between. The chain's CDR3 is CASSLDTIGVDGYTF. DNA for the CDR3: TGCGCCAGCAGCTTGGATACGATTGGGGTCGATGGCTACACCTTC.

This rearrangement joins TRBV11-2 to TRBJ2-7; D remains ambiguous. This CDR3 is 14 amino acids long. The ends were cut back, 0 bases at V and 3 bases at J, with 9 bases in the middle. The germline V gene encodes CDR1 SGHAT and CDR2 FQNNGV. Written as DNA, the CDR3 is TGTGCCAGCAGCTTAGATATGAGAGACTACGAGCAGTACTTC. It yields the protein CASSLDMRDYEQYF.

The chain links TRBV5-6 to TRBJ2-7; 7 bases line up with TRBD2. The V and J ends lost 1 base and 3 bases, in that order; junction bases with no gene match: 7. CDR3 length: 15 residues. Germline CDR1 is SGHDT and CDR2 is YYEEEE. The CDR3 region has the DNA TGTGCCAGCAGCTTGCTGCTAGCGGAGGACTACGAGCAGTACTTC. It yields the protein CASSLLLAEDYEQYF.

The chain recombines TRBV27 with TRBJ2-7; D perhaps matches TRBD1 (5 bases). There are 14 residues in the CDR3. V was shortened by 2 bases and J by 0 bases, with 8 bases between the two germline ends. The germline CDR1 and CDR2 sequences are MNHEY and SMNVEV (reference sequence). CDR3 nucleotide sequence: TGTGCCAGCAGTTTAAAGGGGTTCTCCTACGAGCAGTACTTC. Translating gives CASSLKGFSYEQYF.

This chain links TRBV10-3 with TRBJ2-2; 9 nucleotides match TRBD1. The V segment lost 11 bases and the J segment 3 bases; nucleotides outside the gene matches: 7. CDR3 size: 14 residues. Germline CDR1 ENHRY, CDR2 SYGVKD. In DNA form, the CDR3 reads TGTGCCGCCACCGGGACAGGGTACACCGGGGAGCTGTTTTTT. It translates to CAATGTGYTGELFF.

This chain joins TRBV10-2 and TRBJ1-3; possibly TRBD1 for D (5 bases). The V end lost 10 bases, the J end lost 0 bases, and 13 bases lay between the germline ends. Germline CDR1 WSHSY, CDR2 SAAADI. The CDR3 is 14 amino acids. CDR3 DNA: TGCGCCACCCAGCCAGGGATCTCTGGAAACACCATATATTTT. Protein: CATQPGISGNTIYF.

The J gene is TRBJ2-7, the V gene TRBV27; D may be TRBD2 (5 bases). Germline V lookup: CDR1 MNHEY, CDR2 SMNVEV (reference sequence). The length of the CDR3 is 16 residues. V lost 1 base, J lost 5 bases, and 18 bases lay in between. The CDR3 DNA reads as TGTGCCAGCAGTTTATATAAAGTGGGAGCGACCAACGAGCAGTACTTC. This codes for CASSLYKVGATNEQYF.

The gene calls are TRBV7-9 and TRBJ2-7; D gene unclear. Trimming cost V 0 bases and J 6 bases, with 9 bases left between them. This CDR3 has 13 residues. Germline V gene sequence: CDR1 SEHNR, CDR2 FQNEAQ (reference sequence). The CDR3: CASSLALRPEQYF. The DNA for the CDR3 is TGTGCCAGCAGCTTAGCACTCCGCCCCGAGCAGTACTTC.

A remark on this clone: The same CDR3 can be traced to other DNA sequences in this sample. This chain joins TRBV9 and TRBJ2-3, with D hard to call. The CDR3 contains 12 residues. V was pared by 3 bases and J by 2 bases, with 4 bases between. Germline-derived CDR1 and CDR2 are SGDLS and YYNGEE. DNA for the CDR3: TGTGCCAGCAGCGCCACCACAGATACGCAGTATTTT. This gives the protein CASSATTDTQYF.

The V and J genes are TRBV4-3 and TRBJ1-2, with no clear D. Trimming left V 0 bases short and J 4 bases short, with 15 bases between. Germline V lookup: CDR1 LGHNA, CDR2 YSLEER. The CDR3 length is 16 residues. CDR3 in DNA: TGCGCCAGCAGCCAAGATGGGGTTGCCGAAGCCTATGGCTACACCTTC. Translated: CASSQDGVAEAYGYTF.

This chain joins TRBV9 and TRBJ1-1, with unresolved D. The CDR3 has 16 amino acids. V was clipped by 3 bases and J by 1 base, with 16 bases between them. Germline CDR1 reads SGDLS; CDR2 reads YYNGEE. CDR3 residues: CASSGEVGPRNTEAFF. CDR3 in DNA: TGTGCCAGCAGCGGTGAGGTAGGACCCAGGAACACTGAAGCTTTCTTT.